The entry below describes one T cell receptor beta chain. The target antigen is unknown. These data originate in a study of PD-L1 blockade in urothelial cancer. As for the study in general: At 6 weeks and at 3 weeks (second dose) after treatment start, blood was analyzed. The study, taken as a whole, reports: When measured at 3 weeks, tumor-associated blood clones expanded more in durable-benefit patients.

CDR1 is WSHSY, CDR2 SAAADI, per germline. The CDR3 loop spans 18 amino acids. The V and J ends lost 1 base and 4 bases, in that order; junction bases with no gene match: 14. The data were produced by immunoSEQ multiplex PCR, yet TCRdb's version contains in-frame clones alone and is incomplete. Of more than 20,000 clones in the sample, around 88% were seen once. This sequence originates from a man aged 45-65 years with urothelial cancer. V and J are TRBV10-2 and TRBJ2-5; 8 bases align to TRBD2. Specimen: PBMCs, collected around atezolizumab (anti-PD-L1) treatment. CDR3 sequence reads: CASSEFSGGANRGETQYF. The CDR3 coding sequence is TGCGCCAGCAGTGAGTTCAGCGGGGGCGCCAACCGGGGAGAGACCCAGTACTTC.